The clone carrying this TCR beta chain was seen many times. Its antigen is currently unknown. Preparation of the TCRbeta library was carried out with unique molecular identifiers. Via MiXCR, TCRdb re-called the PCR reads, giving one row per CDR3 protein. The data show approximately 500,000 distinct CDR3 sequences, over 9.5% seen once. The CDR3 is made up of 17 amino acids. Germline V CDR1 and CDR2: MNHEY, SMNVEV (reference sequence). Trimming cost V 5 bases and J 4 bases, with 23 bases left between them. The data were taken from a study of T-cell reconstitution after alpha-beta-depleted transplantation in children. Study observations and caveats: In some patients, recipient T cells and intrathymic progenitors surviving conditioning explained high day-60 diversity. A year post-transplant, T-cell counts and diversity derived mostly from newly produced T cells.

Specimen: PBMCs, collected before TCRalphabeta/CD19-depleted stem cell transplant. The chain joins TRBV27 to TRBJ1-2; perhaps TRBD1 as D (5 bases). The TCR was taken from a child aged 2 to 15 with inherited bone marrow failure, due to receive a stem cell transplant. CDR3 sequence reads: CASSPAGTLNELYGYTF. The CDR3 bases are TGTGCCAGCAGTCCGGCCGGGACCCTTAACGAACTCTATGGCTACACCTTC.